The clone carrying this TCR beta chain was observed a single time. The data stem from a study of control samples from healthy donors and cancer patients. Assay: immunoSEQ multiplex PCR; the TCRdb copy retains only in-frame clones and omits some. Of 140,000 to 150,000 clones in the sample, around 90% are singletons; the top ten hold roughly 3.1%. The ends lost 5 bases at V and 7 bases at J; junction bases unmatched: 11. The CDR3 sequence is 16 residues long. CDR1 is MNHNY and CDR2 is SVGAGI in the germline V gene (reference sequence). This sequence was found in a man aged 30-40 years in good health. The rearrangement joins TRBV6-6 to TRBJ1-5, with 10 bases that match TRBD1. The material sequenced was blood. The CDR3 DNA sequence: TGTGCCAGCAGTCCTCACTCCGGGACAGGGGAACAGCCCCAGCATTTT. It translates to CASSPHSGTGEQPQHF.